This T cell receptor (beta chain) was sequenced in a study of cytomegalovirus exposure and HLA in healthy donors. PCR was performed using 60 Vbeta and 13 Jbeta primers. Measured with immunoSEQ multiplex PCR; TCRdb has only the in-frame clones, and not every one. The data show 150,000 to 200,000 clones, roughly 65% seen once. This clone was recorded a few times. The antigen is unknown. Study-wide findings and caveats: There were reportedly fewer N-insertions in an Asian-associated ancestry cluster than the approximately 640-donor mean, in a later analysis.

V dropped 3 bases and J dropped 6; count of bases not matched to a gene: 11. The germline CDR1 and CDR2 sequences are SEHNR and FQNEAQ (reference sequence). CDR3 length: 16 residues. The V and J genes are TRBV7-9 and TRBJ2-1; 7 bases are shared with TRBD1. Sequences were obtained from PBMCs. This clonotype originated in a man younger than 30 in good health and CMV-seropositive. The CDR3, as DNA: TGTGCCAGCAGCTTGACCGGGACAGATTTCATCAATGAGCAGTTCTTC. Translation: CASSLTGTDFINEQFF.